This T cell receptor beta chain was documented in a study of T cells expressing NK-cell markers. Study at large: Cells sorted as CD3+CD56+NKG2C+, CD3+CD56+NKG2C- and CD3+CD56-NKG2C+ T cells supplied the TCR beta repertoires. Just one sequenced donor of eight was HCMV-seronegative, while seven were seropositive. Study results and caveats: The study found these clonotypes also leading the CD3+CD56-NKG2C+ fraction in a few donors.

As concerns this clonotype: The target antigen is unknown.

The CDR3 is made up of 14 amino acids. Germline CDR1 is MGHDK and CDR2 is SYGVNS. UMI-tagged 5'RACE template switching yielded the TCR beta cDNA. TCRdb reanalyzed the 5' RACE reads, giving one entry per CDR3 protein sequence and no DNA. This listing includes 500,000 to 700,000 distinct CDR3 sequences. Sequencing was performed on blood T cells: a sorted CD56 or NKG2C T cell subset, CD4+ or CD8+ T cells, or bulk PBMC T cells (not recorded which). The J gene is TRBJ1-1, the V gene TRBV25-1. The TCR originated in a young man in good health. CDR3 region: CASSRALGNTEAFF.